The 13 T cell receptor beta chains below were found in one sample sequenced in a study of beta chain features in type 1 diabetes. All of the isolated RNA was reverse transcribed, so expressed TCRB transcripts were sequenced. TCRdb's copy holds only in-frame clones and misses some; the assay was immunoSEQ multiplex PCR. The sample lists around 430,000 clones; about 29% were seen once. The sequencing sample was made of naive CD4+ T cells from blood. The receptors shown here come from a man aged 18 to 29 in good health.

This clone was counted between two and nine times. CDR3 region: CASSVDNSGNTIYF. The CDR3 DNA sequence: TGTGCCAGCAGTGTGGACAACTCTGGAAACACCATATATTTT. V gene TRBV25-1 combines with J gene TRBJ1-3, with D maybe TRBD1 (5 bases). Germline loops: CDR1 MGHDK, CDR2 SYGVNS. This CDR3 is built from 14 residues. V lost 4 bases and J lost 0, with 7 bases in between. The entire variable domain, with the rest obtained from reference TRBV25-1 and TRBJ1-3, is as follows: EADIYQTPRYLVIGTGKKITLECSQTMGHDKMYWYQQDPGMELHLIHYSYGVNSTEKGDLSSESTVSRIRTEHFPLTLESARPSHTSQYLCASSVDNSGNTIYFGEGSWLTVV.

The chain carries TRBV7-2 and TRBJ1-2; D uncertain. CDR1 SGHTA and CDR2 FQGNSA come from the germline V gene. V lost 2 bases and J lost 2, with 9 bases in between. This CDR3 is 14 amino acids long. The CDR3 DNA reads TGTGCCAGCAGCTTAAGTCAGGCAAACTATGGCTACACCTTC. It specifies CASSLSQANYGYTF.

J is TRBJ2-1 and V is TRBV18; TRBD1 is a possible D gene (5 bases). This CDR3 comprises 15 residues. Germline V gene data show CDR1 as KGHSH and CDR2 as LQKENI. V was trimmed by 5 bases and J by 0 bases, leaving 11 bases between them. The CDR3 nucleotides are TGTGCCAGCTCAAACACAGGCCTCTCCTACAATGAGCAGTTCTTC. It yields the protein CASSNTGLSYNEQFF.

This clone has more than one count but fewer than ten. The gene calls are TRBV29-1 and TRBJ2-1; D might be TRBD2 (5 bases). The CDR3 spans 16 residues. V dropped 2 bases and J dropped 1 base, with 15 bases sitting between them. Germline V gives CDR1 SQVTM, CDR2 ANQGSEA. DNA of the CDR3: TGCAGCGTTGAAACCCCGACCGGGAAGTCCTACAATGAGCAGTTCTTC. Translation gives CSVETPTGKSYNEQFF.

This clone was observed a handful of times. The chain employs TRBV29-1 and TRBJ2-1; 9 bases align to TRBD1. V shed 7 bases and J 4 bases; nucleotides not matched to a gene: 2. Germline-derived CDR1 and CDR2 are SQVTM and ANQGSEA. The CDR3 length is 12 residues. This chain's CDR3 is CSAGTGYNEQFF. DNA for the CDR3: TGCAGCGCCGGGACAGGGTACAATGAGCAGTTCTTC.

This CDR3 is CASSDARTSGANVLTF. The CDR3 bases are TGTGCCAGCAGTGACGCCAGGACCTCTGGGGCCAACGTCCTGACTTTC. The J gene is TRBJ2-6, the V gene TRBV2, with no clear D. V was shortened by 3 bases and J by 0 bases, with 9 bases between the two germline ends. CDR3 length equals 16 residues. Germline V gene lookup returns CDR1 SNHLY and CDR2 FYNNEI.

This chain connects TRBV30 to TRBJ1-1; D call uncertain. V was trimmed by 3 bases and J by 4 bases, leaving 15 bases between them. The CDR3 length is 14 residues. The V gene's germline CDR1 is GTSNPN and CDR2 SVGIG (reference sequence). This CDR3 is CAWSRLILSTEAFF. CDR3 DNA: TGTGCCTGGAGCCGACTTATTCTGTCCACTGAAGCTTTCTTT.

This chain links TRBV7-2 with TRBJ2-3, with D perhaps matching TRBD2 (6 bases). V was trimmed by 0 bases and J by 6 bases, leaving 19 bases between them. Looked up from germline, CDR1 is SGHTA and CDR2 is FQGNSA. This CDR3 is built from 17 residues. CDR3 coding DNA: TGTGCCAGCAGCTTAGCCCCTCTGGAGGCTGGGGGGGATACGCAGTATTTT. Its translation: CASSLAPLEAGGDTQYF.

This clone was seen more than once but under ten times. The rearrangement uses TRBV10-3 and TRBJ2-3; the D call may be TRBD1 or TRBD2 (5 bases each). The CDR3 has 15 amino acids. V lost 10 bases to trimming and J lost 0 bases, with 17 bases between them. Germline CDR1 ENHRY, CDR2 SYGVKD. CDR3 loop: CATTWGEGSTDTQYF. CDR3 bases: TGTGCCACAACCTGGGGCGAGGGAAGCACAGATACGCAGTATTTT.

The V call is TRBV29-1, the J call TRBJ2-1; D assignment may be TRBD1 or TRBD2 (5 bases each). The germline V and J ends were trimmed by 2 bases and 5 bases, with 16 bases remaining between them. Germline V gene lookup returns CDR1 SQVTM and CDR2 ANQGSEA. The CDR3 length is 15 residues. Written as DNA, the CDR3 is TGCAGCGTTGAACGGGGCCGGAGGAGCCACAATGAGCAGTTCTTC. Protein sequence: CSVERGRRSHNEQFF.

In this sample, this clone turned up a few times. The genes are TRBV30 and TRBJ2-1; D ambiguous. The CDR3 extends over 14 amino acids. Germline assignment: CDR1 GTSNPN and CDR2 SVGIG (reference sequence). V gave up 4 bases and J gave up 0 bases, with 10 bases separating them. The CDR3 protein is CAWNTGFSYNEQFF. The CDR3 coding sequence is TGTGCCTGGAATACGGGCTTCTCCTACAATGAGCAGTTCTTC.

This clone was counted only a few times. The identical CDR3 is also encoded by other nucleotide sequences in the sample. The gene calls are TRBV30 and TRBJ2-1; D uncertain. The CDR3 sequence is 11 residues long. Trimming removed 1 base from V and 5 bases from J, with 3 bases in between. The germline V gene encodes CDR1 GTSNPN and CDR2 SVGIG (reference sequence). The CDR3 reads CAWSGNNEQFF. CDR3 sequence (DNA): TGTGCCTGGAGTGGGAACAATGAGCAGTTCTTC.

This clone was counted a few times. This CDR3 reads CSVEDRRYEQFF. CDR3 nucleotide sequence: TGCAGCGTTGAAGATCGGCGTTACGAGCAGTTCTTC. The V gene is TRBV29-1, the J gene TRBJ2-7; D remains unclear. The end of the DNA is better explained by TRBJ2-1, so the J call may be wrong. CDR1 and CDR2 from the germline V gene are SQVTM and ANQGSEA. The CDR3 length is 12 residues.